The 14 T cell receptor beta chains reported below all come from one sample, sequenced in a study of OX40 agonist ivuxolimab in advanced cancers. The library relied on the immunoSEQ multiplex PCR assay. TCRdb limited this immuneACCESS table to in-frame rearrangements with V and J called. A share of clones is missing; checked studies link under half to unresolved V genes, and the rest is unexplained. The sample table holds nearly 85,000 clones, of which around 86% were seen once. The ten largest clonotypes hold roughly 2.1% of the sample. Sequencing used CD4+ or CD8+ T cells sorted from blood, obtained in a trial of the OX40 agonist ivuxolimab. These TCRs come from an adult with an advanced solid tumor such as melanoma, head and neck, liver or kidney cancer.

The CDR3 DNA follows: TGTGCCTGGAGTCGCAAGGAGCAGTTCTTC. This gives the protein CAWSRKEQFF. This chain connects TRBV30 to TRBJ2-1; D uncertain. Germline V gives CDR1 GTSNPN, CDR2 SVGIG (reference sequence). This CDR3 contains 10 residues. V dropped 2 bases and J dropped 10 bases, with 6 bases sitting between them.

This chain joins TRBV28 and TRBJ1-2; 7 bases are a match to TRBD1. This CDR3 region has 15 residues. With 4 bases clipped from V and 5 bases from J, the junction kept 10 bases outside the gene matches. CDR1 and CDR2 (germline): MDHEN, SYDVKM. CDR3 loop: CASSSPGGGGYGYTF. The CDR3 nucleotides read TGTGCCAGCAGTTCACCGGGAGGGGGCGGTTATGGCTACACCTTC.

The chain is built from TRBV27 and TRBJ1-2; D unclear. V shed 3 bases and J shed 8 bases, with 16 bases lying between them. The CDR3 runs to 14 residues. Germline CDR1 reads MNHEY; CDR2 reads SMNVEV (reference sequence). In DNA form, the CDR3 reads TGTGCCAGCAGTTTTACATCCCACGATGGAGGCTACACCTTC. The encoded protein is CASSFTSHDGGYTF.

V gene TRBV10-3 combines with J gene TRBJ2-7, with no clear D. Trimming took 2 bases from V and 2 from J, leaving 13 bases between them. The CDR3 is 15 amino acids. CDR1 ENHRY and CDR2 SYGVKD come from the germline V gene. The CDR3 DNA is TGTGCCATCAGTGAGACCCGCGGTAATACCTACGAGCAGTACTTC. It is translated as CAISETRGNTYEQYF.

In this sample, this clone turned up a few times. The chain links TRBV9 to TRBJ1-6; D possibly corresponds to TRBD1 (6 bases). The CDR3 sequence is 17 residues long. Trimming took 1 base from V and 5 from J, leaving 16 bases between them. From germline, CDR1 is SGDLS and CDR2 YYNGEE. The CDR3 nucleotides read TGTGCCAGCAGCGTAAAGGCAGGGGCCGAGAATAATTCACCCCTCCACTTT. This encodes CASSVKAGAENNSPLHF. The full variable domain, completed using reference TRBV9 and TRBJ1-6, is DSGVTQTPKHLITATGQRVTLRCSPRSGDLSVYWYQQSLDQGLQFLIQYYNGEERAKGNILERFSAQQFPDLHSELNLSSLELGDSALYFCASSVKAGAENNSPLHFGNGTRLTVT.

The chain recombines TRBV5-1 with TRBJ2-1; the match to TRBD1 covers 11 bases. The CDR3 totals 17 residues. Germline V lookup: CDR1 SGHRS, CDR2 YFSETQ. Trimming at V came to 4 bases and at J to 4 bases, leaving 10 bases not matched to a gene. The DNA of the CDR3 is TGCGCCAGCAGCCTGTTAAGCGGGACAGGGGGTTACAATGAGCAGTTCTTC. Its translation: CASSLLSGTGGYNEQFF.

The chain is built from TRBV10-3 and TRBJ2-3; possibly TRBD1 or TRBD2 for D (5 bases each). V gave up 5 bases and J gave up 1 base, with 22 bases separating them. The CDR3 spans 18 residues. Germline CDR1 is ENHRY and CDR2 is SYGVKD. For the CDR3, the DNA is TGTGCCATCAGTCCATCGAGGGGTCGGGCTCAAGGCACAGATACGCAGTATTTT. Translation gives CAISPSRGRAQGTDTQYF.

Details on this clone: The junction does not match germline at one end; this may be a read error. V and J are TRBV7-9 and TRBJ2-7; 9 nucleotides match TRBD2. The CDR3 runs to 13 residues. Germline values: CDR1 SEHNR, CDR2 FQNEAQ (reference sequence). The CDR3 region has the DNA TGTGCCAGCAGCCTAGCGGGGAACCACGAGCAGTACTTC. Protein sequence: CASSLAGNHEQYF.

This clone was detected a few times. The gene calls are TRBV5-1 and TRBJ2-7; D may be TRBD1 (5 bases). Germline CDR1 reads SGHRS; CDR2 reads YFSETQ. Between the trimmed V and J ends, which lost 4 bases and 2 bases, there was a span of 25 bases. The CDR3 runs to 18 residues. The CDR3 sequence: CASSLRPGLQTQTYEQYF. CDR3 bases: TGCGCCAGCAGCCTGAGGCCAGGGCTTCAGACGCAGACCTACGAGCAGTACTTC. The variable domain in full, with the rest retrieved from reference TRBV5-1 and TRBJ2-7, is KAGVTQTPRYLIKTRGQQVTLSCSPISGHRSVSWYQQTPGQGLQFLFEYFSETQRNKGNFPGRFSGRQFSNSRSEMNVSTLELGDSALYLCASSLRPGLQTQTYEQYFGPGTRLTVT.

CDR3 nucleotide sequence: TGTGCCATCAGCAGGGATCACCAAGAGACCCAGTACTTC. Its translation: CAISRDHQETQYF. The chain joins TRBV10-3 to TRBJ2-5; D possibly corresponds to TRBD1 (5 bases). Germline-derived CDR1 and CDR2 are ENHRY and SYGVKD. This CDR3 comprises 13 residues. Trimming took 6 bases from V and 0 from J, leaving 8 bases between them.

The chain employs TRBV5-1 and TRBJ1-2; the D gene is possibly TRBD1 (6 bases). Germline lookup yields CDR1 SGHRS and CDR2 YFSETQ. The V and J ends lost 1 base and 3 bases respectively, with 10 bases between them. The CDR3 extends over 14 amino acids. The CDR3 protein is CASSLTGSDYGYTF. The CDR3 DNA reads TGCGCCAGCAGCTTGACAGGGTCCGACTATGGCTACACCTTC.

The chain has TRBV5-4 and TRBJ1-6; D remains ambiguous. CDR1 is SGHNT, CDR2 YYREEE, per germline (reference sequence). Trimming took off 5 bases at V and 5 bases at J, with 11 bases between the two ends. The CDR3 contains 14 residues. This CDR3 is CASSRNLDNSPLHF. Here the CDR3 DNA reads TGTGCCAGCAGTCGGAACCTAGATAATTCACCCCTCCACTTT.

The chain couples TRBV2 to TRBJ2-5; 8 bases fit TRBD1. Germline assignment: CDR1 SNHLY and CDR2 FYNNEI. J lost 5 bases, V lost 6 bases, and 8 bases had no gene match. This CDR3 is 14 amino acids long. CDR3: CASSDRGGAETQYF. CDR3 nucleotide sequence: TGTGCCAGCAGCGACAGGGGCGGGGCGGAGACCCAGTACTTC.

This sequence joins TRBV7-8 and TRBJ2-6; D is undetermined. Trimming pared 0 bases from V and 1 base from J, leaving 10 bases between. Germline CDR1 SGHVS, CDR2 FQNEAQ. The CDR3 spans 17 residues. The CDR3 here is CASSLASSGSGANVLTF. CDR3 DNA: TGTGCCAGCAGCTTAGCTTCCTCCGGGTCTGGGGCCAACGTCCTGACTTTC.